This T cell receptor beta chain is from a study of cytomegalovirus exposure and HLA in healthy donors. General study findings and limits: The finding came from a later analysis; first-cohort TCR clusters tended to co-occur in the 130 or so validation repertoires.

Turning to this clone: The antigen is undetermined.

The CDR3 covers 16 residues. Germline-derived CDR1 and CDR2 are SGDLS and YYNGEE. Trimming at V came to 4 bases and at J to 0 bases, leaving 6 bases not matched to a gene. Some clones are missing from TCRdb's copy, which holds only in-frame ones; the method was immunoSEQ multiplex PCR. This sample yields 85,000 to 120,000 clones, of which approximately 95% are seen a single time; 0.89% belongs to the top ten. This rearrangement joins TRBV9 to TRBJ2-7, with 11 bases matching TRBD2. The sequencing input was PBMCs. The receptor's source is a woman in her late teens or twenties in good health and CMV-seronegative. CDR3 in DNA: TGTGCCAGCAGCAGAGGGACTAGCGGCAGCTCCTACGAGCAGTACTTC. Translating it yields CASSRGTSGSSYEQYF.